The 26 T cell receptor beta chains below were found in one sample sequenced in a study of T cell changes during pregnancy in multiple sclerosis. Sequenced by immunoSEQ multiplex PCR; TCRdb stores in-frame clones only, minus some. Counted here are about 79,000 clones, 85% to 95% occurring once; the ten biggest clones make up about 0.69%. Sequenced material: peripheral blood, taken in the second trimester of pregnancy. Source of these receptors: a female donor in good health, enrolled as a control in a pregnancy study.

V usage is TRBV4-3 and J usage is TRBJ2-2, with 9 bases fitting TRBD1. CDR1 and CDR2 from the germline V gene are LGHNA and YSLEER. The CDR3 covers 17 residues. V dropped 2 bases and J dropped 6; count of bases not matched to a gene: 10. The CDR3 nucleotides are TGCGCCAGCAGCCAAAACTACAGGGGGCGAGGGTCCGGGGAGCTGTTTTTT. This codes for CASSQNYRGRGSGELFF.

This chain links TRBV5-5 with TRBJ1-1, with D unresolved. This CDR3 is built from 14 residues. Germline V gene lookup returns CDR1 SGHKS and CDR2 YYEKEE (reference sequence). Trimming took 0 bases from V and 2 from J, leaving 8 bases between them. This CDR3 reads CASSLGAVNTEAFF. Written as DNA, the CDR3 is TGTGCCAGCAGCTTGGGGGCAGTTAACACTGAAGCTTTCTTT. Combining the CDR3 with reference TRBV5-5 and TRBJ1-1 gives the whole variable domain DAGVTQSPTHLIKTRGQQVTLRCSPISGHKSVSWYQQVLGQGPQFIFQYYEKEERGRGNFPDRFSARQFPNYSSELNVNALLLGDSALYLCASSLGAVNTEAFFGQGTRLTVV.

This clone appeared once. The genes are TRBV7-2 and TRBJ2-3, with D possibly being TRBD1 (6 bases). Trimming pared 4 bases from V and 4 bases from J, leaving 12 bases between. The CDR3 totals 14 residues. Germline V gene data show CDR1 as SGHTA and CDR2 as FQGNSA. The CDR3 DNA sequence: TGTGCCAGCAGCTCCTACAGGGAAGCAGATACGCAGTATTTT. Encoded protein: CASSSYREADTQYF.

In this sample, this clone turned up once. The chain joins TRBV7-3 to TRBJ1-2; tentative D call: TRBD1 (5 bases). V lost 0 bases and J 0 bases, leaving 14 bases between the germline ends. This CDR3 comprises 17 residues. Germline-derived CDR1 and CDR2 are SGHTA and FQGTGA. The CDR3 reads CASSLTGGGRANYGYTF. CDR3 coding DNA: TGTGCCAGCAGCTTAACTGGCGGGGGGAGGGCTAACTATGGCTACACCTTC.

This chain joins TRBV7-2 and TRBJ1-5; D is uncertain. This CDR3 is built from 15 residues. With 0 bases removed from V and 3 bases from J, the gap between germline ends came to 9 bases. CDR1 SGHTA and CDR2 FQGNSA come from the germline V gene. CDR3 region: CASSLAGGDNQPQHF. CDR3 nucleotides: TGTGCCAGCAGCTTAGCGGGAGGAGACAATCAGCCCCAGCATTTT. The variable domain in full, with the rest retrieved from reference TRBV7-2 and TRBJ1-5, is GAGVSQSPSNKVTEKGKDVELRCDPISGHTALYWYRQSLGQGLEFLIYFQGNSAPDKSGLPSDRFSAERTGGSVSTLTIQRTQQEDSAVYLCASSLAGGDNQPQHFGDGTRLSIL.

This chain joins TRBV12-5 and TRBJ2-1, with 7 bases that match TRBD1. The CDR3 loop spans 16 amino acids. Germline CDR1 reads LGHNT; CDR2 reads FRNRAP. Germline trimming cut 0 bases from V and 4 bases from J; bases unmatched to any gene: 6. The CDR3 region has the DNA TGTGCTAGTGGTTTGGTATTGGGGACAGAGTACAATGAGCAGTTCTTC. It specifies CASGLVLGTEYNEQFF.

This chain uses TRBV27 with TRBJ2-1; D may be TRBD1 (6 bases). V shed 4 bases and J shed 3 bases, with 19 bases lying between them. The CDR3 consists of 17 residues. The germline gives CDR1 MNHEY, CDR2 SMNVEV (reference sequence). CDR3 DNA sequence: TGTGCCAGCAGTTCAGGATCCCGGGACATATACTACAATGAGCAGTTCTTC. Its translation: CASSSGSRDIYYNEQFF.

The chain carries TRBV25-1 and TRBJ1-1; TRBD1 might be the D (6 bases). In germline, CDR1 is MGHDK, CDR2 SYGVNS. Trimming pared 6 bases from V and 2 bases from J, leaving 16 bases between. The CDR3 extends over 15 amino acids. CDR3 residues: CASRKDRPTNTEAFF. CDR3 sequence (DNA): TGTGCCAGCAGGAAAGACAGGCCGACCAACACTGAAGCTTTCTTT.

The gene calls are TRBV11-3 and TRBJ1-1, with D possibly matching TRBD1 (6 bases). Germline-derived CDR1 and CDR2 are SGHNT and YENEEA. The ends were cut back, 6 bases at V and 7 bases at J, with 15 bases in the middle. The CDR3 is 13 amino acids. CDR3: CASSTGWVIEAFF. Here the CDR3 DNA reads TGTGCCAGCAGTACAGGGTGGGTAATTGAAGCTTTCTTT.

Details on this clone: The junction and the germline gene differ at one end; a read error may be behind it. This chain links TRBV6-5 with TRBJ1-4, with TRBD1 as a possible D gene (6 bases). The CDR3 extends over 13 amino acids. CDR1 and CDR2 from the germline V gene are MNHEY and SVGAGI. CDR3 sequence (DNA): TGTGCCAGCAGTTACGGTCCTTCAGGGGCTCCCCAATTT. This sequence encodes CASSYGPSGAPQF.

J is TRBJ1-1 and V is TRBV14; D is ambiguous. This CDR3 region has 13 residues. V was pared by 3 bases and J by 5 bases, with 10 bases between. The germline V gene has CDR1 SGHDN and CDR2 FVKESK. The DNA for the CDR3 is TGTGCCAGCAGCCAGGGCCGTAGGACTGAAGCTTTCTTT. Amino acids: CASSQGRRTEAFF.

The CDR3 here is CASSPLFWGGGIGNEQFF. In DNA, the CDR3 is TGTGCCAGCAGCCCGTTGTTCTGGGGAGGTGGGATTGGGAATGAGCAGTTCTTC. The V call is TRBV7-2, the J call TRBJ2-1; the D gene is possibly TRBD2 (6 bases). The CDR3 totals 18 residues. Germline loops: CDR1 SGHTA, CDR2 FQGNSA. V shed 5 bases and J shed 7 bases, with 27 bases lying between them.

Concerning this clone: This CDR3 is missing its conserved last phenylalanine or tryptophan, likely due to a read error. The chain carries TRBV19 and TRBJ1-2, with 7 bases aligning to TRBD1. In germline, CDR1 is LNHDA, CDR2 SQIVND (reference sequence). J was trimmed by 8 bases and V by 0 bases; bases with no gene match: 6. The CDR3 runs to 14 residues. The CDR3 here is CASSIDLRGRGYTS. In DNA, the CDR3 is TGTGCCAGTAGTATAGATCTCAGGGGGAGAGGCTACACCTCC.

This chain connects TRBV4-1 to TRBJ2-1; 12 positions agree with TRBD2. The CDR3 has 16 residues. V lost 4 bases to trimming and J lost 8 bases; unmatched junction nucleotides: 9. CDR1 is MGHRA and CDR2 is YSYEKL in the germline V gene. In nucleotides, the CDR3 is TGCGCCAGCAGCCGGACTAGCGGGGTTTACTTTGATGAGCAGTTCTTC. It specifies CASSRTSGVYFDEQFF.

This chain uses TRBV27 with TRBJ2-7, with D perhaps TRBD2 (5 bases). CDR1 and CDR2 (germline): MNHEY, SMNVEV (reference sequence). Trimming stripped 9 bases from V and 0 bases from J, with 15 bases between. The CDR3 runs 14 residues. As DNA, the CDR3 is TGTGCCAGTCAAAAAGGCGGGTACTCCTACGAGCAGTACTTC. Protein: CASQKGGYSYEQYF.

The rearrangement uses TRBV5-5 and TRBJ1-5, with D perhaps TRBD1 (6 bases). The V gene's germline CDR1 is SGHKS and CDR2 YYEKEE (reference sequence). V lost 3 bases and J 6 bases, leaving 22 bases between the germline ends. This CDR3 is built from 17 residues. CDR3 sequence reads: CASSSYSGTLTGQPQHF. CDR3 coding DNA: TGTGCCAGCAGCTCCTATTCCGGGACACTCACCGGTCAGCCCCAGCATTTT. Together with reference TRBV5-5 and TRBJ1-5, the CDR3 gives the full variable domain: DAGVTQSPTHLIKTRGQQVTLRCSPISGHKSVSWYQQVLGQGPQFIFQYYEKEERGRGNFPDRFSARQFPNYSSELNVNALLLGDSALYLCASSSYSGTLTGQPQHFGDGTRLSIL.

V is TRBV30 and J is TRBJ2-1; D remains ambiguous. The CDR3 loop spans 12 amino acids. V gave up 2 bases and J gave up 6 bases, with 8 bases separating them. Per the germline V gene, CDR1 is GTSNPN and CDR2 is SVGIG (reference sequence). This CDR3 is CAWSIVINEQFF. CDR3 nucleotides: TGTGCCTGGAGTATAGTTATCAATGAGCAGTTCTTC. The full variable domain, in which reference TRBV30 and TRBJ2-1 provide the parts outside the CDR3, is SQTIHQWPATLVQPVGSPLSLECTVEGTSNPNLYWYRQAAGRGLQLLFYSVGIGQISSEVPQNLSASRPQDRQFILSSKKLLLSDSGFYLCAWSIVINEQFFGPGTRLTVL.

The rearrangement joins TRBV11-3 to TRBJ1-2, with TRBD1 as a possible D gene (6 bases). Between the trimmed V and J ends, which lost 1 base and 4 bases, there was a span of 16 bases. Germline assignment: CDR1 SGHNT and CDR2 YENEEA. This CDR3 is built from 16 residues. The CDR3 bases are TGTGCCAGCAGCTTAGGGCCAGGGATGGGGGCCTATGGCTACACCTTC. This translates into CASSLGPGMGAYGYTF.

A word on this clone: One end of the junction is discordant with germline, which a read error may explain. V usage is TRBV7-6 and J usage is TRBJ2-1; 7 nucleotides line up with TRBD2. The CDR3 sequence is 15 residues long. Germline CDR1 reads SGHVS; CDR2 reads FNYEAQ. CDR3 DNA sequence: TGTGCCAGCAGCTTAAGCGGGGTCTCCTACAATGAACAGTTCTTC. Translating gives CASSLSGVSYNEQFF.

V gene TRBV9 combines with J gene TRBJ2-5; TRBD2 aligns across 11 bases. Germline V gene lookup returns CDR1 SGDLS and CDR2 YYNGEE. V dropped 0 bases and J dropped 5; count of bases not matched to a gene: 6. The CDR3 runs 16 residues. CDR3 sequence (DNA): TGTGCCAGCAGCGTAGATAGCGGGGGGGCCGGTGAGACCCAGTACTTC. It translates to CASSVDSGGAGETQYF.

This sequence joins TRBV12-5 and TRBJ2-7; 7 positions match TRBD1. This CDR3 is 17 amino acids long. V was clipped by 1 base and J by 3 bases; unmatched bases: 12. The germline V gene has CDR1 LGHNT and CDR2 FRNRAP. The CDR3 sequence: CASGLAIGTAKSYEQYF. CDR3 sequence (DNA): TGTGCTAGTGGTTTGGCTATTGGGACAGCGAAGAGCTACGAGCAGTACTTC.

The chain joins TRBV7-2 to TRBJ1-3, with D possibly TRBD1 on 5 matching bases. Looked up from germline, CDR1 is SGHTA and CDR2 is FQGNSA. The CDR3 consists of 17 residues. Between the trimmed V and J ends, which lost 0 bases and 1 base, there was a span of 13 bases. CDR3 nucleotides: TGTGCCAGCAGCTTAGCGTTTCAGGGATCGTCTGGAAACACCATATATTTT. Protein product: CASSLAFQGSSGNTIYF. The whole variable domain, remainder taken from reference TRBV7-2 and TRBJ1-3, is GAGVSQSPSNKVTEKGKDVELRCDPISGHTALYWYRQSLGQGLEFLIYFQGNSAPDKSGLPSDRFSAERTGGSVSTLTIQRTQQEDSAVYLCASSLAFQGSSGNTIYFGEGSWLTVV.

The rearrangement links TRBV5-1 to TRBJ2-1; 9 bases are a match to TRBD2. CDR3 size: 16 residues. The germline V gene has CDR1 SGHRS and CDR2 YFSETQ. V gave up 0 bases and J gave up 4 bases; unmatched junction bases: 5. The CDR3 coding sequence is TGCGCCAGCAGCTTGGTCGATAGCGGGGGATACAATGAGCAGTTCTTC. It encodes CASSLVDSGGYNEQFF. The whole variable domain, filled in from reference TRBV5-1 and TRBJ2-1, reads KAGVTQTPRYLIKTRGQQVTLSCSPISGHRSVSWYQQTPGQGLQFLFEYFSETQRNKGNFPGRFSGRQFSNSRSEMNVSTLELGDSALYLCASSLVDSGGYNEQFFGPGTRLTVL.

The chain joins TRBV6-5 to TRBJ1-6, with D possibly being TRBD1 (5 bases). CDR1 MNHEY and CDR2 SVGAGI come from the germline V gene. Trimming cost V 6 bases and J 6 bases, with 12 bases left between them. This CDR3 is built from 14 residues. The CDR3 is CASRPGLLNSPLHF. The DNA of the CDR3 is TGTGCCAGCAGGCCGGGACTGCTTAATTCACCCCTCCACTTT.

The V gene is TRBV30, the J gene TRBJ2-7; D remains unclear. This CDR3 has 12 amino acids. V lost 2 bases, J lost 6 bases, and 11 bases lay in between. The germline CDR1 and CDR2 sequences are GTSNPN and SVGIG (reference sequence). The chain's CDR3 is CAWSRIAGEQYF. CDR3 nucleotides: TGTGCCTGGAGTAGGATAGCCGGCGAGCAGTACTTC.

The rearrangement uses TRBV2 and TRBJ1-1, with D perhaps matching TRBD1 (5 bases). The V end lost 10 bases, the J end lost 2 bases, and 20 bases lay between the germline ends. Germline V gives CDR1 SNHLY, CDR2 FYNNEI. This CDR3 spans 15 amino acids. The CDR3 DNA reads TGTGCCATCCTTGGGTGGGGAAGGGGAAACACTGAAGCTTTCTTT. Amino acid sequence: CAILGWGRGNTEAFF.